The T cell receptor (beta chain) described here comes from a study of blood T cell repertoires in COVID-19. Study-level information: Acute-phase and convalescent COVID-19 samples originated in the United States, Italy and Spain. Sample material is recorded as cDNA or gDNA derived from T cells, B-cell-depleted T cells, or PBMCs.

The CDR3 totals 12 residues. With V trimmed by 6 bases and J by 7 bases, 8 bases remained unmatched. Per germline, CDR1 SQVTM and CDR2 ANQGSEA. The authors' processing: Reference gene primer amplification yielded estimated nucleated cell counts. The data were produced by immunoSEQ multiplex PCR, yet TCRdb's version contains in-frame clones alone and is incomplete. For V, J and clone size, that table is used; D and trimming come from the DNA. This table holds over 95,000 clones, approximately 90% found once. The source material was peripheral blood. This receptor was taken from a human donor with acute or convalescent COVID-19. The donor label of this sample is uncertain. The rearrangement uses TRBV29-1 and TRBJ1-1; 7 bases agree with TRBD1. The CDR3 nucleotides are TGCAGCGTGGCAACAGGGGCTGGTGAAGCTTTCTTT. Amino acids: CSVATGAGEAFF.